What follows are 10 T cell receptor beta chains derived from one specimen sequenced in a study of T cells in Graves' hyperthyroidism and ophthalmopathy. Regions amplified from RNA transcripts were the TCR beta CDR3 regions. HTBI primers were the set used in a first-round RT-PCR of the TCR CDR3. In TCRdb, the multiplex PCR reads were re-called with MiXCR into one record per CDR3 protein. The sample lists about 590,000 distinct CDR3 sequences, around 14% occurring once. The sample was blood. These receptors were taken from a woman aged 25 to 39 with Graves' hyperthyroidism.

The chain uses TRBV15 and TRBJ2-7, with D tentatively TRBD1 or TRBD2 (5 bases each). V was cut by 0 bases and J by 0 bases, with 9 bases left in between. From germline, CDR1 is LNHNV and CDR2 YYDKDF (reference sequence). The CDR3 sequence is 15 residues long. CDR3 sequence reads: CATSRDSGSSYEQYF. CDR3 coding DNA: TGTGCCACCAGCAGAGATTCAGGGAGCTCCTACGAGCAGTACTTC.

There are many counts of this clonotype. The gene calls are TRBV6-1 and TRBJ2-7; D may match TRBD1 or TRBD2 (5 bases each). CDR1 and CDR2 (germline): MNHNS, SASEGT. The CDR3 loop spans 14 amino acids. V lost 3 bases and J 4 bases, leaving 13 bases between the germline ends. The CDR3 nucleotides read TGTGCCAGCAGTGAGGCGCTCAGGGAGTACGAGCAGTACTTC. Amino acids: CASSEALREYEQYF.

This clonotype came up many times. Here the CDR3 reads CASSSQDRDVETQYF. Here the CDR3 DNA reads TGTGCCAGCAGTTCCCAGGACAGGGACGTGGAGACCCAGTACTTC. This sequence joins TRBV28 and TRBJ2-5; TRBD1 matches at 8 bases. CDR1 is MDHEN, CDR2 SYDVKM, per germline. This CDR3 contains 15 residues. With 4 bases clipped from V and 5 bases from J, the junction kept 9 bases outside the gene matches.

The CDR3 nucleotides read TGTGCCAGCAGCCAAGATTTAGGCAAACGGAACACTGAAGCTTTCTTT. This encodes CASSQDLGKRNTEAFF. V usage is TRBV4-2 and J usage is TRBJ1-1; D not resolved. The CDR3 consists of 16 residues. V shed 0 bases and J shed 1 base, with 12 bases lying between them. In germline, CDR1 is LGHNA, CDR2 YNFKEQ.

The sample holds many counts of this clonotype. J is TRBJ2-1 and V is TRBV7-2; 8 positions agree with TRBD2. J lost 3 bases, V lost 4 bases, and 11 bases had no gene match. The CDR3 has 17 amino acids. The germline V gene has CDR1 SGHTA and CDR2 FQGNSA. CDR3 sequence: CASSSPRGLASYNEQFF. As DNA, the CDR3 is TGTGCCAGCAGCTCCCCCCGAGGACTAGCCAGCTACAATGAGCAGTTCTTC. Full variable domain (outside the CDR3, taken from reference TRBV7-2 and TRBJ2-1): GAGVSQSPSNKVTEKGKDVELRCDPISGHTALYWYRQSLGQGLEFLIYFQGNSAPDKSGLPSDRFSAERTGGSVSTLTIQRTQQEDSAVYLCASSSPRGLASYNEQFFGPGTRLTVL.

This clonotype was seen at least ten times. The chain recombines TRBV6-2 or TRBV6-3 with TRBJ2-7, with a possible D match to TRBD1 (6 bases). Germline V gene sequence: CDR1 MNHEY, CDR2 SVGEGT. The CDR3 is 14 residues long. V lost 6 bases to trimming and J lost 6 bases, with 18 bases between them. CDR3 nucleotides: TGTGCCAGCAGACCCGGGACACCGCCTCGCGAGCAGTACTTC. Amino acids: CASRPGTPPREQYF.

This clonotype appeared once. A much larger clone differs by one base, so this may be a read error. The chain links TRBV7-2 to TRBJ2-1, with D possibly matching TRBD2 (7 bases). This CDR3 region has 16 residues. Germline values: CDR1 SGHTA, CDR2 FQGNSA. The V end was cut by 2 bases, the J end by 11 bases, with 22 bases between. CDR3 in amino acids: CASSLMTARGADKQFF. The CDR3 DNA is TGTGCCAGCAGCTTAATGACCGCCCGGGGGGCGGATAAGCAGTTCTTC. The variable domain in full, completed from reference TRBV7-2 and TRBJ2-1, reads GAGVSQSPSNKVTEKGKDVELRCDPISGHTALYWYRQSLGQGLEFLIYFQGNSAPDKSGLPSDRFSAERTGGSVSTLTIQRTQQEDSAVYLCASSLMTARGADKQFFGPGTRLTVL.

This clonotype was seen many times. The rearrangement links TRBV27 to TRBJ1-2; no firm D call. V was cut by 5 bases and J by 8 bases, with 15 bases left in between. Germline V lookup: CDR1 MNHEY, CDR2 SMNVEV (reference sequence). The CDR3 contains 13 residues. CDR3 sequence reads: CASSPQEQVGYTF. The CDR3 region has the DNA TGTGCCAGCAGTCCGCAGGAGCAAGTAGGCTACACCTTC.

This clonotype was observed at least ten times. The CDR3, as DNA: TGTGCCAGCACGCTCATAGCGAACACCGGGGAGCTGTTTTTT. Amino acids: CASTLIANTGELFF. The chain links TRBV2 to TRBJ2-2, with D unresolved. The V gene's germline CDR1 is SNHLY and CDR2 FYNNEI. The CDR3 runs to 14 residues. The V end lost 7 bases, the J end lost 0 bases, and 9 bases lay between the germline ends.

This clonotype was found a few times. The V gene is TRBV10-2, the J gene TRBJ2-1, with 8 positions matching TRBD2. V was clipped by 7 bases and J by 7 bases; unmatched bases: 12. The CDR3 is 15 amino acids. Germline V CDR1 and CDR2: WSHSY, SAAADI. The CDR3 DNA reads TGCGCCAGCAACCTCCAGGTAGCGGGAACAAATGAGCAGTTCTTC. It specifies CASNLQVAGTNEQFF.